A selection of T cell receptor beta chains follows, all from one sample in a study of OX40 agonist ivuxolimab in advanced cancers. Profiled with immunoSEQ multiplex PCR; TCRdb holds only in-frame clones, not every one. The repertoire includes some 42,000 clones, over 70% of them detected once, and less than 40% sits in the top ten. This sample comprised CD4+ or CD8+ T cells sorted from blood, obtained in a trial of the OX40 agonist ivuxolimab. Every receptor here comes from an adult with an advanced solid tumor such as melanoma, head and neck, liver or kidney cancer. CDR3s include the opening cysteine and the closing phenylalanine or tryptophan. D genes are given only for firm matches. The size field is filled for only some rows; it gives once, few, many or a size class.

D gene	V gene	J gene	clone size	CDR3 protein	CDR3 DNA
NA	TRBV5-4	TRBJ1-2	NA	CASSFGGLQGNYGYTF	TGTGCCAGCAGCTTTGGCGGGTTACAGGGAAACTATGGCTACACCTTC
NA	TRBV29-1	TRBJ2-1	NA	CSVADNEQFF	TGCAGCGTGGCGGACAATGAGCAGTTCTTC
NA	TRBV7-6	TRBJ2-2	NA	CASSLAGGRANTGELFF	TGTGCCAGCAGCTTAGCCGGCGGGCGAGCGAACACCGGGGAGCTGTTTTTT
NA	TRBV5-1	TRBJ1-3	NA	CASSFGQPKSGNTIYF	TGCGCCAGCAGCTTTGGACAGCCTAAATCTGGAAACACCATATATTTT
TRBD1	TRBV28	TRBJ1-5	NA	CASGPWTGSNQPQHF	TGTGCCAGCGGCCCTTGGACAGGTAGCAATCAGCCCCAGCATTTT
TRBD1	TRBV7-8	TRBJ1-5	few	CASGRRDRDDQPQHF	TGTGCCAGCGGGCGACGGGACAGGGATGATCAGCCCCAGCATTTT
TRBD2	TRBV7-2	TRBJ2-1	NA	CASHRLAGDRSSYNEQFF	TGTGCCAGCCACCGTCTAGCGGGAGATAGGAGCTCCTACAATGAGCAGTTCTTC
TRBD2	TRBV6-5	TRBJ2-5	NA	CASRTSGRAQETQYF	TGTGCCAGCAGGACCAGCGGGAGGGCCCAAGAGACCCAGTACTTC
NA	TRBV12-2	TRBJ2-1	NA	CASRHVGCDNEQFF	TGTGCAAGTCGCCACGTCGGATGCGACAATGAGCAGTTCTTC
NA	TRBV4-1	TRBJ2-2	NA	CASSQAGQGGHGELFF	TGCGCCAGCAGCCAAGCGGGTCAGGGGGGGCACGGGGAGCTGTTTTTT
TRBD1	TRBV6-1	TRBJ2-4	NA	CASSDGRGNIQYF	TGTGCCAGCAGTGACGGCAGGGGGAACATTCAGTACTTC
NA	TRBV5-1	TRBJ2-7	once	CARGRSSYEQYF	TGCGCCAGAGGTCGGAGCTCCTACGAGCAGTACTTC
NA	TRBV5-1	TRBJ2-2	NA	CASSLVLRTQKGTGELFF	TGCGCCAGCAGCTTGGTCTTGAGGACACAAAAAGGAACCGGGGAGCTGTTTTTT
NA	TRBV27	TRBJ2-2	NA	CANDQREDTGELFF	TGTGCCAACGACCAGCGAGAAGACACCGGGGAGCTGTTTTTT
TRBD2	TRBV28	TRBJ2-7	NA	CASSLLTSASYEQYF	TGTGCCAGCAGTTTACTGACTAGCGCCTCCTACGAGCAGTACTTC
NA	TRBV18	TRBJ1-1	NA	CASSPRTENTEAFF	TGTGCCAGCTCACCAAGGACGGAGAACACTGAAGCTTTCTTT
TRBD1	TRBV7-2	TRBJ2-5	NA	CASSRGQAYGETQYF	TGTGCCAGCAGCCGCGGACAGGCCTATGGGGAGACCCAGTACTTC
NA	TRBV28	TRBJ2-7	once	CASRVTGPTYEQYF	TGTGCCAGCAGAGTGACAGGTCCTACCTACGAGCAGTACTTC
NA	TRBV5-1	TRBJ2-3	NA	CASSLAMGGPQYF	TGCGCCAGCAGCTTGGCGATGGGGGGCCCGCAGTATTTT
TRBD1	TRBV10-2	TRBJ2-7	NA	CASRWGQGAFEQYF	TGCGCCAGCAGATGGGGACAGGGGGCGTTCGAGCAGTACTTC
NA	TRBV2	TRBJ2-5	NA	CASKADRSQETQYF	TGTGCCAGCAAAGCCGACAGATCTCAAGAGACCCAGTACTTC
NA	TRBV28	TRBJ1-5	NA	CASSLSGGGNQPQHF	TGTGCCAGCAGTTTATCCGGGGGCGGAAATCAGCCCCAGCATTTT
NA	TRBV11-2	TRBJ2-3	NA	CASSPLKGPLASTDTQYF	TGTGCCAGCAGCCCTCTCAAGGGGCCATTAGCTAGCACAGATACGCAGTATTTT
TRBD1	TRBV11-2	TRBJ1-1	NA	CASSLSLGTGGTNTEAFF	TGTGCCAGCAGCTTATCCCTCGGGACAGGGGGCACCAACACTGAAGCTTTCTTT
NA	TRBV7-2	TRBJ2-7	NA	CASSLIGEQYF	TGTGCCAGCAGTTTAATAGGAGAGCAGTACTTC
TRBD1	TRBV9	TRBJ2-3	NA	CASSSRQGEADTQYF	TGTGCCAGCAGCTCTAGACAGGGAGAGGCAGATACGCAGTATTTT
NA	TRBV12-5	TRBJ1-2	NA	CASGLDRDYGYGYTF	TGTGCTAGTGGTTTGGACCGGGACTACGGCTATGGCTACACCTTC
TRBD1	TRBV7-8	TRBJ2-7	once	CASSLMGTGSREQYF	TGTGCCAGCAGCTTGATGGGGACAGGTAGTCGCGAGCAGTACTTC
TRBD1	TRBV6-1	TRBJ1-2	NA	CASSEFSDRVYGYTF	TGTGCCAGCAGTGAATTTTCGGACAGGGTTTATGGCTACACCTTC
NA	TRBV6-5	TRBJ1-5	NA	CASGGNGQPQHF	TGTGCCAGCGGGGGAAATGGCCAGCCCCAGCATTTT
NA	TRBV7-9	TRBJ1-5	NA	CASSQTQGPYNQPQHF	TGTGCCAGCAGCCAAACCCAGGGCCCCTACAATCAGCCCCAGCATTTT
TRBD2	TRBV4-1	TRBJ2-3	NA	CASSTGGDTQYF	TGCGCCAGCAGTACGGGGGGTGATACGCAGTATTTT
TRBD1	TRBV6-5	TRBJ1-2	few	CASSRTGQGGGYTF	TGTGCCAGCAGTCGTACCGGACAGGGGGGCGGCTACACCTTC
NA	TRBV10-1	TRBJ2-3	NA	CASSVGTDTQYF	TGCGCCAGCAGTGTAGGCACAGATACGCAGTATTTT
TRBD2	TRBV9	TRBJ2-3	NA	CASSVEAGLAGGHGTDTQYF	TGTGCCAGCAGCGTAGAAGCAGGACTAGCGGGAGGGCATGGCACAGATACGCAGTATTTT
TRBD1	TRBV5-1	TRBJ2-7	NA	CASSFGTGVYEQYF	TGCGCCAGCAGCTTCGGGACAGGGGTTTACGAGCAGTACTTC